These 20 T cell receptor beta chains were all obtained from the same sample, sequenced in a study of cytomegalovirus exposure and HLA in healthy donors. Primers: 60 Vbeta forward and 13 Jbeta reverse. Sequencing used immunoSEQ multiplex PCR; TCRdb keeps in-frame clones, though not all of them. The sample has more than 100,000 clones, approximately 72% seen once. The specimen sequenced was PBMCs. The origin of the receptors is a man between 18 and 29 years old in good health and CMV-seronegative.

The chain carries TRBV2 and TRBJ2-1; no definite D call. V was pared by 3 bases and J by 7 bases, with 7 bases between. The CDR3 has 12 amino acids. Germline CDR1 reads SNHLY; CDR2 reads FYNNEI. The CDR3 DNA sequence: TGTGCCAGCAGTGAGAACGGGAATGAGCAGTTCTTC. Its protein product is CASSENGNEQFF.

This clone was seen a handful of times. CDR3 coding DNA: TGTGCCAGCAATTTACAGATACAAGAGACCCAGTACTTC. Protein product: CASNLQIQETQYF. The chain uses TRBV6-6 and TRBJ2-5; D ambiguous. Germline CDR1 is MNHNY and CDR2 is SVGAGI (reference sequence). The CDR3 is 13 amino acids. The V gene lost 7 bases and the J gene lost 2 bases, with 11 bases spanning the gap.

The rearrangement joins TRBV5-1 to TRBJ2-3, with D perhaps matching TRBD2 (6 bases). CDR1 is SGHRS, CDR2 YFSETQ, per germline. The CDR3 runs to 16 residues. The V end was cut by 0 bases, the J end by 2 bases, with 13 bases between. The CDR3 nucleotides are TGCGCCAGCAGCTTGGCGGGCGGGACCACCACAGATACGCAGTATTTT. Translated: CASSLAGGTTTDTQYF.

The chain recombines TRBV29-1 with TRBJ1-2; TRBD1 is a possible D gene (5 bases). CDR1 is SQVTM, CDR2 ANQGSEA, per germline. The CDR3 runs to 14 residues. V lost 3 bases and J lost 0, with 11 bases in between. The DNA of the CDR3 is TGCAGCGTTGAGCCCGACAGAACTAACTATGGCTACACCTTC. It yields the protein CSVEPDRTNYGYTF.

The rearrangement links TRBV19 to TRBJ2-7, with 8 bases identical to TRBD2. The V and J ends lost 6 bases and 5 bases, in that order; junction bases with no gene match: 6. The germline gives CDR1 LNHDA, CDR2 SQIVND (reference sequence). The CDR3 consists of 13 residues. CDR3 nucleotides: TGTGCCAGTAGCGCGGCCGGGAGGGACGAGCAGTACTTC. It specifies CASSAAGRDEQYF.

V is TRBV7-2 and J is TRBJ2-7; 11 bases line up with TRBD2. Per germline, CDR1 SGHTA and CDR2 FQGNSA. The V segment lost 0 bases and the J segment 2 bases; nucleotides outside the gene matches: 3. The CDR3 extends over 16 amino acids. The CDR3 is CASSLAASGRTYEQYF. DNA of the CDR3: TGTGCCAGCAGCTTAGCAGCTAGCGGGAGGACCTACGAGCAGTACTTC. Drawing the rest from reference TRBV7-2 and TRBJ2-7, the complete variable domain is GAGVSQSPSNKVTEKGKDVELRCDPISGHTALYWYRQSLGQGLEFLIYFQGNSAPDKSGLPSDRFSAERTGGSVSTLTIQRTQQEDSAVYLCASSLAASGRTYEQYFGPGTRLTVT.

The CDR3 reads CASSRSYEQYF. The CDR3 coding sequence is TGTGCCAGCAGCCGTTCCTACGAGCAGTACTTC. The V call is TRBV14, the J call TRBJ2-5; D unclear. Near its end, the DNA agrees better with TRBJ2-7, so the J call may be wrong. The length of the CDR3 is 11 residues. The germline CDR1 and CDR2 sequences are SGHDN and FVKESK.

The chain carries TRBV25-1 and TRBJ2-7, with TRBD1 as a possible D gene (6 bases). Germline CDR1 is MGHDK and CDR2 is SYGVNS. The V gene lost 4 bases and the J gene lost 7 bases, with 20 bases spanning the gap. The CDR3 spans 15 residues. The CDR3: CASSVRTARIREQYF. In DNA, the CDR3 is TGTGCCAGCAGTGTCAGGACAGCACGAATTAGAGAGCAGTACTTC.

This chain connects TRBV10-2 to TRBJ2-3; 10 bases map to TRBD2. CDR1 and CDR2 from the germline V gene are WSHSY and SAAADI. The CDR3 loop spans 14 amino acids. J lost 6 bases, V lost 4 bases, and 4 bases had no gene match. The CDR3 here is CASSAQRGGDTQYF. The CDR3 DNA reads TGCGCCAGCAGTGCCCAGCGGGGGGGTGATACGCAGTATTTT.

V gene TRBV6-1 combines with J gene TRBJ2-3, with TRBD2 matching over 11 bases. The CDR3 consists of 15 residues. Germline loops: CDR1 MNHNS, CDR2 SASEGT. V lost 5 bases to trimming and J lost 0 bases; unmatched junction nucleotides: 1. The CDR3: CASSRTSGSTDTQYF. CDR3 sequence (DNA): TGTGCCAGCAGTCGGACTAGCGGGAGCACAGATACGCAGTATTTT.

This chain joins TRBV25-1 and TRBJ2-5, with TRBD1 matching 9 bases. With the DNA end fitting TRBJ2-7 better, the J assignment may be wrong. Germline-derived CDR1 and CDR2 are MGHDK and SYGVNS. The CDR3 contains 15 residues. CDR3 sequence: CASSEPNRGLYEQYF. CDR3 nucleotides: TGTGCCAGCAGTGAACCTAACAGGGGGCTCTACGAGCAGTACTTC.

The V call is TRBV30, the J call TRBJ2-3; D is perhaps TRBD2 (6 bases). This CDR3 region has 13 residues. The V gene's germline CDR1 is GTSNPN and CDR2 SVGIG (reference sequence). V was cut by 7 bases and J by 3 bases, with 14 bases left in between. The CDR3 DNA follows: TGTGCCTCCAAGCGTCGGGGGACAGATACGCAGTATTTT. Its protein is CASKRRGTDTQYF.

This chain uses TRBV11-2 with TRBJ1-1; the match to TRBD1 covers 7 bases. Germline V gene lookup returns CDR1 SGHAT and CDR2 FQNNGV. This CDR3 is 14 amino acids long. Trimming cost V 5 bases and J 3 bases; bases outside gene matches: 6. The CDR3, as DNA: TGTGCCAGCAGCCCACAGGGGTGGTACACTGAAGCTTTCTTT. Translating gives CASSPQGWYTEAFF.

This clone appeared once. This rearrangement joins TRBV9 to TRBJ2-1; D perhaps matches TRBD1 (6 bases). Germline values: CDR1 SGDLS, CDR2 YYNGEE. V was pared by 3 bases and J by 10 bases, with 14 bases between. The CDR3 has 13 amino acids. Written as DNA, the CDR3 is TGTGCCAGCAGCGAAGACAGGTGGGGGGAGCAGTTCTTC. Translating it yields CASSEDRWGEQFF.

This rearrangement joins TRBV28 to TRBJ1-2; D unresolved. Germline V gene lookup returns CDR1 MDHEN and CDR2 SYDVKM. The CDR3 sequence is 13 residues long. Trimming removed 8 bases from V and 4 bases from J, with 14 bases in between. The CDR3, as DNA: TGTGCCAGCTTTATACGAGGAAGCTATGGCTACACCTTC. This translates into CASFIRGSYGYTF.

This clone was picked up one time. V and J are TRBV6-6 and TRBJ2-7, with 7 bases that match TRBD2. Per the germline V gene, CDR1 is MNHNY and CDR2 is SVGAGI (reference sequence). Losses at the gene ends were 2 bases for V and 2 bases for J; bases not matched to a gene: 3. CDR3 size: 14 residues. The CDR3 protein is CASSYGTKTYEQYF. The CDR3 DNA follows: TGTGCCAGCAGTTACGGGACTAAAACCTACGAGCAGTACTTC.

This chain connects TRBV7-2 to TRBJ1-1; 7 bases are a match to TRBD1. CDR1 SGHTA and CDR2 FQGNSA come from the germline V gene. The CDR3 is 15 residues long. The trim removed 5 bases at V and 3 bases at J, leaving 9 bases unmatched. CDR3 residues: CASSPKTGWDTEAFF. CDR3 DNA: TGTGCCAGCAGCCCCAAGACAGGGTGGGACACTGAAGCTTTCTTT.

V and J are TRBV25-1 and TRBJ2-7; D uncertain. From germline, CDR1 is MGHDK and CDR2 SYGVNS. The CDR3 totals 14 residues. V lost 5 bases to trimming and J lost 5 bases, with 16 bases between them. This chain's CDR3 is CASSSLSIINEQYF. For the CDR3, the DNA is TGTGCCAGCAGTTCACTCTCCATTATAAACGAGCAGTACTTC.

CDR3 amino acids: CASSLSDEQYF. DNA of the CDR3: TGTGCCAGCAGCTTGTCAGACGAGCAGTACTTC. This rearrangement joins TRBV5-6 to TRBJ2-7; D gene ambiguous. Germline CDR1 reads SGHDT; CDR2 reads YYEEEE. This CDR3 region has 11 residues. The germline V and J ends were trimmed by 1 base and 5 bases, with 4 bases remaining between them.

V is TRBV16 and J is TRBJ2-7; TRBD2 matches 9 bases. J was trimmed by 4 bases and V by 4 bases; bases with no gene match: 8. Germline V lookup: CDR1 KGHSY, CDR2 FQNENV. The CDR3 sequence is 15 residues long. The CDR3 nucleotides are TGTGCCAGCAGCCTCGGTTCTAGCGGGGCGTACGAGCAGTACTTC. Translating it yields CASSLGSSGAYEQYF.